The 22 T cell receptor beta chains below were found in one sample sequenced in a study of T-cell reconstitution after alpha-beta-depleted transplantation in children. A library of TCRbeta sequences, prepared with unique molecular identifiers, was generated. TCRdb re-called the PCR reads with MiXCR, one entry per CDR3 protein. The repertoire includes hundreds of thousands of distinct CDR3 sequences, more than 20% of them detected once, and about 2.6% sits in the top ten. Material: PBMCs, obtained before TCRalphabeta/CD19-depleted stem cell transplant. Every receptor here comes from a girl aged 2 to 9 with Fanconi anemia, due to receive a stem cell transplant.

This clonotype has more than one count but fewer than ten. J is TRBJ2-7 and V is TRBV7-9; D not certain. Germline lookup yields CDR1 SEHNR and CDR2 FQNEAQ (reference sequence). The CDR3 is 14 amino acids. Trimming cost V 2 bases and J 3 bases, with 11 bases left between them. The CDR3 region has the DNA TGTGCCAGCAGCTTATCGCTCCTTGGCTACGAGCAGTACTTC. This codes for CASSLSLLGYEQYF. The entire variable domain, with the rest obtained from reference TRBV7-9 and TRBJ2-7, is as follows: DTGVSQNPRHKITKRGQNVTFRCDPISEHNRLYWYRQTLGQGPEFLTYFQNEAQLEKSRLLSDRFSAERPKGSFSTLEIQRTEQGDSAMYLCASSLSLLGYEQYFGPGTRLTVT.

The rearrangement joins TRBV20-1 to TRBJ2-2; 11 bases are shared with TRBD1. The V gene's germline CDR1 is DFQATT and CDR2 SNEGSKA (reference sequence). This CDR3 has 14 amino acids. The junction had 5 bases not matched to a gene; V was cut back by 6 bases and J by 5 bases. The CDR3 bases are TGCAGTGCACGCCGGGACAGGGGGACCGGGGAGCTGTTTTTT. Amino acids: CSARRDRGTGELFF.

To note about this clonotype: One junction end does not reproduce the germline sequence, and a read error may be involved. V usage is TRBV20-1 and J usage is TRBJ1-1; TRBD1 aligns across 7 bases. Germline lookup yields CDR1 DFQATT and CDR2 SNEGSKA (reference sequence). The CDR3 is 13 amino acids. The CDR3 loop reads CSDRDPGGTEAFF. The CDR3 coding sequence is TGCAGTGATAGAGATCCAGGGGGCACTGAAGCTTTCTTT.

This clonotype was picked up many times. The chain has TRBV20-1 and TRBJ2-7, with 7 bases that match TRBD2. There are 13 residues in the CDR3. Germline lookup yields CDR1 DFQATT and CDR2 SNEGSKA (reference sequence). The V and J ends lost 3 bases and 3 bases, in that order; junction bases with no gene match: 5. The CDR3 DNA reads TGCAGTGCTAGCCTAGCGGCAATCTACGAGCAGTACTTC. The encoded protein is CSASLAAIYEQYF.

This sequence joins TRBV7-9 and TRBJ1-4, with D possibly matching TRBD1 (6 bases). The germline V and J ends were trimmed by 8 bases and 9 bases, with 13 bases remaining between them. The germline V gene encodes CDR1 SEHNR and CDR2 FQNEAQ (reference sequence). This CDR3 contains 12 residues. CDR3 sequence: CASATTGKKLFF. CDR3 DNA: TGTGCCAGCGCAACTACAGGGAAAAAACTGTTTTTT.

This clonotype was recorded a few times. V gene TRBV2 combines with J gene TRBJ1-6, with D hard to call. The CDR3 extends over 13 amino acids. Trimming took off 6 bases at V and 11 bases at J, with 14 bases between the two ends. Looked up from germline, CDR1 is SNHLY and CDR2 is FYNNEI. CDR3 coding DNA: TGTGCCAGCAGGCCACAACCACCTACACCCCTCCACTTT. Encoded protein: CASRPQPPTPLHF.

This sequence joins TRBV29-1 and TRBJ2-1, with 10 bases lining up with TRBD2. V gave up 7 bases and J gave up 6 bases; unmatched junction bases: 9. The germline gives CDR1 SQVTM, CDR2 ANQGSEA. The CDR3 spans 14 residues. CDR3 amino acids: CSATIAGGPNEQFF. CDR3 DNA: TGCAGCGCTACAATAGCGGGAGGCCCCAATGAGCAGTTCTTC.

This clonotype was observed many times. The chain uses TRBV6-5 and TRBJ2-1, with no clear D. The CDR3 loop spans 11 amino acids. Trimming took 5 bases from V and 9 from J, leaving 8 bases between them. Germline V gene sequence: CDR1 MNHEY, CDR2 SVGAGI. The CDR3 loop reads CASSQFGEQFF. CDR3 DNA sequence: TGTGCCAGCAGTCAGTTTGGTGAGCAGTTCTTC.

The count of this clonotype is one. The chain recombines TRBV30 with TRBJ2-2; D is perhaps TRBD1 or TRBD2 (5 bases each). Germline lookup yields CDR1 GTSNPN and CDR2 SVGIG (reference sequence). Trimming removed 0 bases at V and 5 bases at J, with 13 bases between. The CDR3 has 15 residues. The CDR3 nucleotides read TGTGCCTGGAGTGTCGGCCAGGGAGCAACCGGGGAGCTGTTTTTT. Translated: CAWSVGQGATGELFF.

In its sample, this clonotype was seen a few times. This chain uses TRBV20-1 with TRBJ1-1; D is unclear. The CDR3 totals 10 residues. The V and J ends lost 5 bases and 6 bases respectively, with 7 bases between them. Germline V gene sequence: CDR1 DFQATT, CDR2 SNEGSKA (reference sequence). This CDR3 is CSALYSEAFF. In DNA form, the CDR3 reads TGCAGTGCTCTCTATTCTGAAGCTTTCTTT.

This clonotype was recorded at least ten times. V and J are TRBV7-9 and TRBJ2-7; D may be TRBD2 (5 bases). Looked up from germline, CDR1 is SEHNR and CDR2 is FQNEAQ (reference sequence). The CDR3 length is 14 residues. V gave up 5 bases and J gave up 3 bases, with 14 bases separating them. The CDR3 nucleotides read TGTGCCAGCAGCGACCTCGGGATCCTCTACGAGCAGTACTTC. Translated, it gives CASSDLGILYEQYF.

The genes are TRBV29-1 and TRBJ2-7; 9 bases are shared with TRBD1. V dropped 5 bases and J dropped 4; count of bases not matched to a gene: 9. The germline V gene has CDR1 SQVTM and CDR2 ANQGSEA. CDR3 length equals 14 residues. The CDR3 region is CSVWTGTGIYEQYF. Written as DNA, the CDR3 is TGCAGCGTTTGGACCGGGACAGGGATTTACGAGCAGTACTTC.

This clonotype was found once. The chain is built from TRBV18 and TRBJ2-7; D tentatively reads TRBD1 or TRBD2 (5 bases each). The V end lost 3 bases, the J end lost 4 bases, and 13 bases lay between the germline ends. The CDR3 spans 14 residues. Germline V gives CDR1 KGHSH, CDR2 LQKENI. The DNA of the CDR3 is TGTGCCAGCTCACCGTCGAGGGACCGGTACGAGCAGTACTTC. Its protein product is CASSPSRDRYEQYF.

To note about this clonotype: A much more abundant neighbour one base away suggests this may be a read error. The chain joins TRBV14 to TRBJ2-7, with 9 bases aligning to TRBD1. The CDR3 sequence is 15 residues long. V was clipped by 4 bases and J by 6 bases; unmatched bases: 10. Germline V gives CDR1 SGHDN, CDR2 FVKESK. The CDR3 loop reads CASSRDPGQGSEQYF. The CDR3, as DNA: TGTGCCAGCAGCCGAGATCCGGGACAGGGATCCGAGCAGTACTTC.

This clonotype was found many times. V and J are TRBV29-1 and TRBJ2-7; either TRBD1 or TRBD2 may fit D (5 bases each). Germline assignment: CDR1 SQVTM and CDR2 ANQGSEA. This CDR3 comprises 14 residues. Trimming removed 5 bases at V and 3 bases at J, with 17 bases between. The CDR3 sequence is CSVSTAAGLYEQYF. The CDR3, as DNA: TGCAGCGTTTCGACAGCTGCGGGCCTCTACGAGCAGTACTTC.

V and J are TRBV25-1 and TRBJ2-7; D not resolved. This CDR3 comprises 13 residues. With 4 bases removed from V and 2 bases from J, the gap between germline ends came to 9 bases. CDR1 is MGHDK and CDR2 is SYGVNS in the germline V gene. The CDR3 bases are TGTGCCAGCAGTGTCTCAGCCACCTACGAGCAGTACTTC. Encoded protein: CASSVSATYEQYF.

V and J are TRBV20-1 and TRBJ1-4; tentative D call: TRBD1 (5 bases). V was trimmed by 2 bases and J by 8 bases, leaving 12 bases between them. Germline V lookup: CDR1 DFQATT, CDR2 SNEGSKA (reference sequence). The CDR3 consists of 13 residues. The DNA of the CDR3 is TGCAGTGCTAGATCTTGGGGGGGAGAAAAACTGTTTTTT. Translation gives CSARSWGGEKLFF.

This clonotype was counted a few times. V usage is TRBV28 and J usage is TRBJ2-7, with TRBD2 matching over 9 bases. The germline CDR1 and CDR2 sequences are MDHEN and SYDVKM. The CDR3 is 14 residues long. V dropped 3 bases and J dropped 5; count of bases not matched to a gene: 5. This CDR3 reads CASSFFPSGNEQYF. DNA of the CDR3: TGTGCCAGCAGTTTTTTTCCTAGCGGGAACGAGCAGTACTTC.

This clonotype was seen many times. This chain uses TRBV20-1 with TRBJ2-4, with D unclear. There are 15 residues in the CDR3. Germline CDR1 DFQATT, CDR2 SNEGSKA (reference sequence). The V end was cut by 4 bases, the J end by 1 base, with 14 bases between. CDR3 residues: CSATTVRVAKNIQYF. DNA for the CDR3: TGCAGTGCTACCACAGTAAGGGTGGCCAAAAACATTCAGTACTTC.

The table lists this clonotype with many counts. The chain employs TRBV20-1 and TRBJ1-1; D call uncertain. Trimming took 3 bases from V and 1 from J, leaving 6 bases between them. Germline V lookup: CDR1 DFQATT, CDR2 SNEGSKA (reference sequence). This CDR3 has 12 amino acids. In DNA, the CDR3 is TGCAGTGCTAGTACAAGGAACACTGAAGCTTTCTTT. Amino acids: CSASTRNTEAFF.

This clonotype occurred many times. The chain recombines TRBV5-1 with TRBJ1-4; weak D call: TRBD1 (5 bases). V lost 3 bases, J lost 10 bases, and 28 bases lay in between. The germline gives CDR1 SGHRS, CDR2 YFSETQ. The CDR3 loop spans 18 amino acids. The DNA for the CDR3 is TGCGCCAGCAGCTCTGACAGACCGACTAACTATCCAACAGGAAAACTGTTTTTT. It translates to CASSSDRPTNYPTGKLFF.

This clonotype was counted ten times or more. The chain uses TRBV12-3 or TRBV12-4 and TRBJ1-6, with 10 nucleotides matching TRBD1. V lost 6 bases to trimming and J lost 8 bases; unmatched junction nucleotides: 7. This CDR3 spans 15 amino acids. In DNA, the CDR3 is TGTGCCAGCAGGGGCGGGACAGGGGATTATTCACCCCTCCACTTT. Its translation is CASRGGTGDYSPLHF.